This T cell receptor (beta chain) was identified during a study of T cells in tuberculosis. Looking at the study overall: T cells were selected with CD1B tetramers loaded with glucose monomycolate.

Each donor contributed 100,000 or so T cells on average, unsorted. Profiled with immunoSEQ multiplex PCR; TCRdb holds only in-frame clones, not every one. Among roughly 28,000 clones listed, around 89% were seen once. The sequence derives from a donor aged 5-35 years with latent tuberculosis or without tuberculosis infection. The source material was PBMCs.

CDR3 region: CASSRGGTGWAPLHF. The CDR3 DNA sequence: TGTGCCAGCAGCCGAGGAGGGACAGGGTGGGCACCCCTCCACTTT. The chain uses TRBV28 and TRBJ1-6; TRBD1 aligns across 9 bases. This CDR3 has 15 residues. Germline V gene sequence: CDR1 MDHEN, CDR2 SYDVKM. V lost 6 bases to trimming and J lost 11 bases; unmatched junction nucleotides: 11.